The rows below give T cell receptor beta chains drawn from one sample of a study of T cells in Graves' hyperthyroidism and ophthalmopathy. TCRdb reprocessed the multiplex PCR reads via MiXCR and lists one record per CDR3 protein. The sample records about 300,000 distinct CDR3 sequences, 15% to 20% being singletons. Sequencing was performed on blood. The receptors were gathered from a man aged 50 to 59 with Graves' ophthalmopathy. CDR3s leave out the opening cysteine and the closing phenylalanine or tryptophan. A D gene is named only where the DNA matches it firmly.

cdr3_aa v_call d_call j_call
ASSLASQGSNEKLF TRBV5-8 - TRBJ1-4
ASRRLAGGPETQY TRBV5-5 TRBD2 TRBJ2-5
ASSYGRYEQY TRBV28 - TRBJ2-7
ASSPGTAGNTIY TRBV3-1 TRBD1 TRBJ1-3
ASRVTGDTEAF TRBV19 TRBD1 TRBJ1-1
AIRRLAGVPNSYEQY TRBV6-4 TRBD2 TRBJ2-7
SAREERGDYEQY TRBV20-1 TRBD2 TRBJ2-7
ASSRSSGDYNEQF TRBV12-3/TRBV12-4 TRBD2 TRBJ2-1
ASFQTAGEQY TRBV5-1 - TRBJ2-7
ASSPISETQY TRBV18 - TRBJ2-5
SAKGFIAYEQY TRBV20-1 - TRBJ2-7
SASAGGELF TRBV20-1 - TRBJ2-2
ATSDPGTGYEQY TRBV24-1 TRBD1 TRBJ2-7
ASRTTGGGNEKLF TRBV10-2 TRBD1 TRBJ1-4
ASSRTTGQETQY TRBV28 TRBD1 TRBJ2-5
ASSLEASLETQY TRBV11-2 - TRBJ2-5
ASSEVPGSSYEQY TRBV2 - TRBJ2-7
ASSQDRVRGGGQETQY TRBV3-1 - TRBJ2-5
ASSQDLSSWENIQY TRBV11-2 - TRBJ2-4
ASSPQRGNTGELF TRBV18 TRBD2 TRBJ2-2
ASSLRTEETQY TRBV7-9 - TRBJ2-5
ASRRQGITEAF TRBV12-3/TRBV12-4 TRBD1 TRBJ1-1
SASGLRTSGGDTQY TRBV20-1 TRBD2 TRBJ2-3
ASSLTPRETQY TRBV12-3/TRBV12-4 - TRBJ2-5
ASSEGTGDYNEQF TRBV6-1 TRBD1 TRBJ2-1
ASSLEGSYIQPQH TRBV28 - TRBJ1-5
ASSQQATSSEQY TRBV3-1 - TRBJ2-3
SAPGVGGIYNEQF TRBV20-1 - TRBJ2-1
ATSRSSGPQETQY TRBV15 TRBD2 TRBJ2-5
ASSETGGKNIQY TRBV6-1 TRBD1 TRBJ2-4
ATSRDRDSLEQY TRBV15 - TRBJ2-7
ASSLLAGGTAKNIQY TRBV5-6 TRBD2 TRBJ2-4
ASSFPQGPEQY TRBV11-2 - TRBJ2-7
SAGLGTSGYEQY TRBV20-1 TRBD2 TRBJ2-7
ASRGSGKDEQF TRBV6-2/TRBV6-3 TRBD2 TRBJ2-1
ATSDRGEVGELF TRBV24-1 - TRBJ2-2
ASSEQGQGAFGKNIQY TRBV6-4 TRBD1 TRBJ2-4
AISDPDYGADEQF TRBV10-3 - TRBJ2-1
ASSAREGRGPETQY TRBV7-9 - TRBJ2-5
ASHGGNQPQH TRBV6-1 - TRBJ1-5
ASTVRSTSGRENEQF TRBV27 TRBD2 TRBJ2-1
ASSVRAGRETQY TRBV9 TRBD2 TRBJ2-5
ASSQVAGVVQVEQF TRBV14 TRBD2 TRBJ2-1
ASSPRARGQGRTGELF TRBV9 TRBD1 TRBJ2-2
SASRDRGYNEQF TRBV20-1 TRBD1 TRBJ2-1
ASSKTETSGSTGELF TRBV7-8 TRBD2 TRBJ2-2
ASSIRTLNTEAF TRBV19 - TRBJ1-1
ASSQEGRGAYGYT TRBV3-1 TRBD1 TRBJ1-2
ASSGLGGTDTQY TRBV7-9 TRBD2 TRBJ2-3
ASSAGQTYNEQF TRBV5-4 - TRBJ2-1
ASSLQREVSYEQY TRBV5-1 TRBD2 TRBJ2-7
SARDQTGAAMGGYT TRBV20-1 TRBD1 TRBJ1-2
ASSTGSAQPQH TRBV3-1 TRBD1 TRBJ1-5
ASSESHGSSYNEQF TRBV25-1 - TRBJ2-1
ASIPGAPFEGRTEAF TRBV6-2/TRBV6-3 - TRBJ1-1
ASSSGTGIHEQY TRBV9 TRBD1 TRBJ2-7
ASSYSSLANYNEQF TRBV6-5 - TRBJ2-1
ASSQEPSGPTYNEQF TRBV3-1 TRBD2 TRBJ2-1
ASNEPGQSYNEQF TRBV6-1 TRBD1 TRBJ2-1
ATSGQGVDEQY TRBV2 TRBD1 TRBJ2-7